This T cell receptor beta chain was observed in a study of identical twins. Only healthy Caucasians were included as donors. Overall study findings and caveats: Abundant beta clonotypes from cord blood had fewer insertions, unlike memory repertoires, which showed none. The study based its conclusions on cross-sectional statistical analysis and did not follow the same donors.

This clonotype was seen more than once but under ten times. Its antigen remains unknown. TCRdb fed the 5' RACE reads into MiXCR, producing one record per CDR3 protein. The data show a few hundred thousand distinct CDR3 sequences, 9.6% seen once. The same data also contributed to another study, on yellow fever vaccine responses in identical twins.

The sequenced sample was PBMCs. The receptor was isolated from a woman younger than 30 in good health.

CDR3 coding DNA: TGTGCCAGCAGCTTAGTTGAGACGGGCACCGTGGATACGCAGTATTTT. It codes for CASSLVETGTVDTQYF. The gene calls are TRBV7-9 and TRBJ2-3; D ambiguous. The CDR3 spans 16 residues. The germline V gene has CDR1 SEHNR and CDR2 FQNEAQ (reference sequence). V lost 1 base, J lost 6 bases, and 17 bases lay in between.